These 25 T cell receptor beta chains originate from one sample sequenced in a study of blood T cell repertoires in COVID-19 (dated by TCRdb to 2018 to 2020). Receptor amplification or capture employed the immunoSEQ multiplex PCR assay. TCRdb stores this immuneACCESS table with in-frame sequences only. Part of the clones is absent; in the studies checked, under half of the shortfall reflects unresolved V genes, and no reason is known for the rest. The sample table holds approximately 280,000 clones, of which 70% to 90% were seen once. The ten biggest clones cover roughly 11% of the sample. Sample: peripheral blood. The receptors derive from a woman between 65 and 79 years old with acute or convalescent COVID-19.

This sequence joins TRBV27 and TRBJ2-7; a possible D gene is TRBD1 (5 bases). V lost 5 bases to trimming and J lost 3 bases, with 11 bases between them. The CDR3 sequence is 13 residues long. Germline V gene data show CDR1 as MNHEY and CDR2 as SMNVEV (reference sequence). CDR3 region: CASSPRAGYEQYF. For the CDR3, the DNA is TGTGCCAGCAGTCCCAGGGCCGGCTACGAGCAGTACTTC.

The chain uses TRBV27 and TRBJ2-1; 9 positions match TRBD2. With V trimmed by 4 bases and J by 4 bases, 8 bases remained unmatched. CDR3 length: 16 residues. Germline CDR1 MNHEY, CDR2 SMNVEV (reference sequence). The CDR3 bases are TGTGCCAGCAGTTCCCTTACGGGACTAGCTTACAATGAGCAGTTCTTC. Translating gives CASSSLTGLAYNEQFF.

This clone was recorded a few times. V is TRBV2 and J is TRBJ1-6; 7 nucleotides match TRBD1. CDR1 is SNHLY and CDR2 is FYNNEI in the germline V gene. V gave up 3 bases and J gave up 11 bases; unmatched junction bases: 4. The CDR3 has 13 residues. The CDR3, as DNA: TGTGCCAGCAGTGAGGGACAGAGAACACCCCTCCACTTT. Its translation is CASSEGQRTPLHF.

This clone was counted a few times. This chain uses TRBV7-8 with TRBJ1-2, with 9 nucleotides matching TRBD1. From germline, CDR1 is SGHVS and CDR2 FQNEAQ. With V trimmed by 1 base and J by 5 bases, 2 bases remained unmatched. There are 14 residues in the CDR3. The CDR3 DNA is TGTGCCAGCAGCTTAGGGACAGGGGAGTATGGCTACACCTTC. The encoded protein is CASSLGTGEYGYTF.

This chain joins TRBV4-2 and TRBJ1-3; D gene unclear. Germline V CDR1 and CDR2: LGHNA, YNFKEQ. Trimming cost V 1 base and J 6 bases, with 13 bases left between them. This CDR3 has 15 residues. CDR3 DNA: TGTGCCAGCAGCCAAGGGGCCACCGCTCCAAACACCATATATTTT. Its translation: CASSQGATAPNTIYF.

In its sample, this clone is medium-sized. The chain carries TRBV2 and TRBJ1-1; D remains ambiguous. The length of the CDR3 is 13 residues. Germline CDR1 reads SNHLY; CDR2 reads FYNNEI. V was shortened by 6 bases and J by 4 bases, with 12 bases between the two germline ends. The CDR3 region is CASRVGEGTEAFF. CDR3 coding DNA: TGTGCCAGCAGGGTCGGGGAAGGCACTGAAGCTTTCTTT.

In nucleotides, the CDR3 is TGTGCCAGCAGCCAAGTACGGGGGTCATACGAGCAGTACTTC. Its translation is CASSQVRGSYEQYF. J is TRBJ2-7 and V is TRBV3-1 (or the pseudogene TRBV3-2); the D gene is possibly TRBD2 (6 bases). The CDR3 is 14 amino acids. Germline CDR1 is LGHDT and CDR2 is YNNKEL (reference sequence). V was cut by 1 base and J by 4 bases, with 11 bases left in between.

The CDR3 reads CASSPNSPGGQYF. The CDR3 DNA is TGTGCCAGCAGCCCAAACTCGCCAGGGGGGCAGTACTTC. J is TRBJ2-7 and V is TRBV7-9; the match to TRBD1 covers 7 bases. CDR3 length equals 13 residues. Germline V gives CDR1 SEHNR, CDR2 FQNEAQ (reference sequence). With 5 bases clipped from V and 9 bases from J, the junction kept 10 bases outside the gene matches.

The chain joins TRBV4-1 to TRBJ2-2; TRBD2 might be the D (6 bases). The CDR3 totals 16 residues. The germline V gene encodes CDR1 MGHRA and CDR2 YSYEKL. Trimming left V 4 bases short and J 0 bases short, with 12 bases between. This CDR3 is CASSRREGANTGELFF. The CDR3 DNA follows: TGCGCCAGCAGCCGGCGGGAAGGGGCGAACACCGGGGAGCTGTTTTTT.

The chain links TRBV12-5 to TRBJ2-3; maybe TRBD2 (7 bases). Trimming took 4 bases from V and 4 from J, leaving 12 bases between them. Germline CDR1 and CDR2: LGHNT and FRNRAP. This CDR3 region has 14 residues. The CDR3 DNA follows: TGTGCTAGTGGTTCGCGCGGGGGCTCAGATACGCAGTATTTT. Its translation is CASGSRGGSDTQYF.

J is TRBJ1-3 and V is TRBV5-4; D remains unclear. The CDR3 contains 14 residues. Trimming took 4 bases from V and 0 from J, leaving 8 bases between them. The germline gives CDR1 SGHNT, CDR2 YYREEE (reference sequence). The CDR3 is CASSPGVSGNTIYF. In DNA, the CDR3 is TGTGCCAGCAGCCCGGGTGTCTCTGGAAACACCATATATTTT.

This chain joins TRBV2 and TRBJ2-3, with 7 bases aligning to TRBD2. V gave up 7 bases and J gave up 0 bases; unmatched junction bases: 16. Germline V gene sequence: CDR1 SNHLY, CDR2 FYNNEI. The CDR3 runs 18 residues. CDR3 in amino acids: CASTPGGVAGSSTDTQYF. The CDR3 nucleotides read TGTGCCAGCACCCCAGGAGGGGTAGCGGGCTCTAGCACAGATACGCAGTATTTT.

The chain is built from TRBV20-1 and TRBJ1-5; the D gene is possibly TRBD1 (5 bases). This CDR3 region has 14 residues. V lost 4 bases, J lost 4 bases, and 14 bases lay in between. In germline, CDR1 is DFQATT, CDR2 SNEGSKA (reference sequence). CDR3 coding DNA: TGCAGTGCTATTGATCGACAGAGGAATCAGCCCCAGCATTTT. Translation gives CSAIDRQRNQPQHF.

The chain carries TRBV9 and TRBJ2-1; 8 bases are a match to TRBD2. This CDR3 comprises 16 residues. V trimming: 3 bases; J trimming: 0 bases; junction bases outside the gene matches: 5. CDR1 SGDLS and CDR2 YYNGEE come from the germline V gene. The CDR3 region is CASSASGGSSYNEQFF. DNA of the CDR3: TGTGCCAGCAGCGCAAGCGGGGGCAGCTCCTACAATGAGCAGTTCTTC.

This chain links TRBV30 with TRBJ1-3, with D unclear. CDR1 and CDR2 from the germline V gene are GTSNPN and SVGIG (reference sequence). The length of the CDR3 is 12 residues. The germline V and J ends were trimmed by 0 bases and 9 bases, with 9 bases remaining between them. The CDR3 protein is CAWSVKVSTIYF. The CDR3 nucleotides read TGTGCCTGGAGTGTAAAAGTGAGCACCATATATTTT.

V is TRBV30 and J is TRBJ2-2, with 7 bases aligning to TRBD2. Per the germline V gene, CDR1 is GTSNPN and CDR2 is SVGIG (reference sequence). This CDR3 region has 14 residues. With V trimmed by 4 bases and J by 5 bases, 7 bases remained unmatched. The CDR3: CAWTSERGTGELFF. Written as DNA, the CDR3 is TGTGCCTGGACCTCAGAGCGGGGAACCGGGGAGCTGTTTTTT.

The genes are TRBV15 and TRBJ1-5; weak D call: TRBD1 (5 bases). Per the germline V gene, CDR1 is LNHNV and CDR2 is YYDKDF (reference sequence). V gave up 8 bases and J gave up 6 bases, with 17 bases separating them. The CDR3 covers 14 residues. The CDR3 loop is CATAGSGGIQPQHF. CDR3 DNA: TGTGCCACCGCGGGGTCCGGGGGGATTCAGCCCCAGCATTTT.

This sequence joins TRBV3-1 (or the pseudogene TRBV3-2) and TRBJ2-1, with 16 bases aligning to TRBD2. Germline values: CDR1 LGHDT, CDR2 YNNKEL (reference sequence). The junction had 13 bases not matched to a gene; V was cut back by 5 bases and J by 6 bases. This CDR3 region has 19 residues. CDR3 loop: CASSSTGTSGGVYFNEQFF. As DNA, the CDR3 is TGTGCCAGCAGCTCGACCGGGACTAGCGGGGGGGTATACTTCAATGAGCAGTTCTTC.

V gene TRBV7-8 combines with J gene TRBJ2-5; the D gene is possibly TRBD2 (6 bases). The CDR3 loop spans 15 amino acids. Germline V gene lookup returns CDR1 SGHVS and CDR2 FQNEAQ. Trimming left V 2 bases short and J 3 bases short, with 13 bases between. Here the CDR3 reads CASSLWREPKETQYF. CDR3 DNA sequence: TGTGCCAGCAGCTTATGGAGGGAACCCAAAGAGACCCAGTACTTC.

The chain is built from TRBV3-1 (or the pseudogene TRBV3-2) and TRBJ1-5; D ambiguous. CDR1 is LGHDT and CDR2 is YNNKEL in the germline V gene (reference sequence). The V end lost 4 bases, the J end lost 6 bases, and 19 bases lay between the germline ends. The CDR3 runs 16 residues. CDR3 protein: CASSPHSPTSGQPQHF. The CDR3, as DNA: TGTGCCAGCAGCCCACATTCCCCTACCTCAGGTCAGCCCCAGCATTTT.

This chain uses TRBV2 with TRBJ1-1, with D tentatively TRBD1 (5 bases). V lost 2 bases to trimming and J lost 7 bases, with 5 bases between them. The germline V gene has CDR1 SNHLY and CDR2 FYNNEI. The CDR3 loop spans 11 amino acids. The CDR3 DNA is TGTGCCAGCAGTGAAAGGGGTGAAGCTTTCTTT. This sequence encodes CASSERGEAFF.

The rearrangement uses TRBV11-3 and TRBJ2-3; D perhaps matches TRBD2 (7 bases). This CDR3 is built from 18 residues. Trimming took off 1 base at V and 0 bases at J, with 17 bases between the two ends. Per germline, CDR1 SGHNT and CDR2 YENEEA. The CDR3 nucleotides are TGTGCCAGCAGCTTAGGCAGGTGGGGGGGCCTGAGCACAGATACGCAGTATTTT. Encoded protein: CASSLGRWGGLSTDTQYF.

This chain links TRBV16 with TRBJ1-1; D is unclear. The CDR3 runs to 15 residues. Germline V gene lookup returns CDR1 KGHSY and CDR2 FQNENV. Trimming took 1 base from V and 5 from J, leaving 14 bases between them. CDR3 sequence reads: CASSQYMRVGTEAFF. CDR3 coding DNA: TGTGCCAGCAGCCAATATATGAGGGTGGGAACTGAAGCTTTCTTT.

The V and J genes are TRBV3-1 (or the pseudogene TRBV3-2) and TRBJ2-7, with TRBD2 as a possible D gene (5 bases). With 6 bases removed from V and 3 bases from J, the gap between germline ends came to 24 bases. The CDR3 spans 17 residues. Germline-derived CDR1 and CDR2 are LGHDT and YNNKEL (reference sequence). The DNA of the CDR3 is TGTGCCAGCAGTCCCTCCCCCGGGATCTTGGGGAACTACGAGCAGTACTTC. The encoded protein is CASSPSPGILGNYEQYF.

The table lists this clone with a count of one. The chain uses TRBV5-6 and TRBJ1-5, with TRBD1 as a possible D gene (6 bases). The CDR3 has 15 residues. Trimming pared 2 bases from V and 4 bases from J, leaving 13 bases between. CDR1 and CDR2 (germline): SGHDT, YYEEEE. CDR3 amino acids: CASSLFDRRNQPQHF. In DNA, the CDR3 is TGTGCCAGCAGCTTATTCGACAGGAGAAATCAGCCCCAGCATTTT. Based on the CDR3 plus reference TRBV5-6 and TRBJ1-5, the full variable domain is DAGVTQSPTHLIKTRGQQVTLRCSPKSGHDTVSWYQQALGQGPQFIFQYYEEEERQRGNFPDRFSGHQFPNYSSELNVNALLLGDSALYLCASSLFDRRNQPQHFGDGTRLSIL.